The 30 T cell receptor beta chains listed next were all sequenced from one sample in a study of blood T cell repertoires in COVID-19. TCRdb's copy holds only in-frame clones and misses some; the assay was immunoSEQ multiplex PCR. The table has approximately 140,000 clones, approximately 83% seen once. Sequenced: peripheral blood. The receptors shown here come from a man in his forties or fifties with active or convalescent COVID-19.

The chain carries TRBV7-3 and TRBJ2-2, with 9 bases that match TRBD1. Germline lookup yields CDR1 SGHTA and CDR2 FQGTGA. The CDR3 sequence is 13 residues long. V shed 5 bases, J shed 6 bases, and the junction held 1 base outside the gene matches. The CDR3 is CASSRTGAGELFF. In DNA, the CDR3 is TGTGCCAGCAGCAGGACAGGGGCCGGGGAGCTGTTTTTT.

This chain links TRBV7-8 with TRBJ1-4; D might be TRBD1 (6 bases). Germline CDR1 is SGHVS and CDR2 is FQNEAQ. With 4 bases removed from V and 3 bases from J, the gap between germline ends came to 15 bases. The CDR3 length is 16 residues. The CDR3 DNA reads as TGTGCCAGCAGCTCACTCTCACAGGGACCTAATGAAAAACTGTTTTTT. Its translation is CASSSLSQGPNEKLFF.

The CDR3 region has the DNA TGTGCCAGCAGCCTAAGACAGATCAATCAGCCCCAGCATTTT. As protein: CASSLRQINQPQHF. J is TRBJ1-5 and V is TRBV7-2; TRBD1 might be the D (5 bases). Trimming removed 5 bases at V and 3 bases at J, with 11 bases between. Germline CDR1 is SGHTA and CDR2 is FQGNSA. This CDR3 has 14 residues.

The rearrangement uses TRBV6-8 and TRBJ2-1; 13 nucleotides match TRBD2. The ends lost 8 bases at V and 15 bases at J; junction bases unmatched: 10. Germline V gives CDR1 MNHGY, CDR2 SAAAGT. The CDR3 is 13 residues long. CDR3 in DNA: TGTGCCAGCGCAGGGACTAGCGGGGCTGACGGGTTCTTC. It translates to CASAGTSGADGFF.

CDR3 region: CASSLTWTSGGNEQFF. CDR3 bases: TGTGCCAGCAGTTTGACTTGGACTAGCGGGGGAAATGAGCAGTTCTTC. The chain links TRBV27 to TRBJ2-1, with 13 bases identical to TRBD2. V was pared by 3 bases and J by 7 bases, with 6 bases of the junction left unmatched. Germline V gives CDR1 MNHEY, CDR2 SMNVEV (reference sequence). This CDR3 is built from 16 residues.

This clone occurred many times. This chain uses TRBV11-2 with TRBJ1-6; 8 bases fit TRBD1. The CDR3 spans 16 residues. Germline V lookup: CDR1 SGHAT, CDR2 FQNNGV. The junction had 8 bases not matched to a gene; V was cut back by 2 bases and J by 8 bases. The CDR3 loop is CASSLRSAGGDSPLHF. As DNA, the CDR3 is TGTGCCAGCAGCTTACGATCGGCAGGGGGCGATTCACCCCTCCACTTT.

CDR3 protein: CASSQDRHAGGNTIYF. The CDR3 region has the DNA TGTGCCAGCAGCCAAGATAGACATGCGGGAGGAAACACCATATATTTT. The J gene is TRBJ1-3, the V gene TRBV3-1 (or the pseudogene TRBV3-2); no clear D. Trimming cost V 0 bases and J 4 bases, with 13 bases left between them. In germline, CDR1 is LGHDT, CDR2 YNNKEL (reference sequence). The CDR3 extends over 16 amino acids.

The chain uses TRBV9 and TRBJ2-1; TRBD2 aligns across 7 bases. The CDR3 has 15 amino acids. The V gene end was trimmed by 7 bases and the J gene end by 0 bases; junction bases not matched to a gene: 7. Germline CDR1 SGDLS, CDR2 YYNGEE. The CDR3 nucleotides are TGTGCCAGCTCGAGTAGACTAGCCTCCTACAATGAGCAGTTCTTC. It yields the protein CASSSRLASYNEQFF.

The V and J genes are TRBV6-5 and TRBJ1-2; D remains ambiguous. The CDR3 totals 12 residues. V was trimmed by 8 bases and J by 5 bases, leaving 12 bases between them. Germline V lookup: CDR1 MNHEY, CDR2 SVGAGI. For the CDR3, the DNA is TGTGCCAGCCGCGCAAGCGGGTATGGCTACACCTTC. Translated, it gives CASRASGYGYTF.

The V and J genes are TRBV9 and TRBJ2-1, with 11 nucleotides matching TRBD1. The junction had 4 bases not matched to a gene; V was cut back by 0 bases and J by 2 bases. Germline loops: CDR1 SGDLS, CDR2 YYNGEE. The CDR3 extends over 17 amino acids. For the CDR3, the DNA is TGTGCCAGCAGCGTAGTCTTGGGACAGGGGGCCTACAATGAGCAGTTCTTC. Amino acid sequence: CASSVVLGQGAYNEQFF.

For this clone: At the DNA level, this CDR3 is encoded by other sequences in the same sample as well. This rearrangement joins TRBV5-1 to TRBJ1-3; 8 bases line up with TRBD1. The CDR3 length is 15 residues. From germline, CDR1 is SGHRS and CDR2 YFSETQ. J lost 1 base, V lost 0 bases, and 0 bases had no gene match. The CDR3 here is CASSLGTGSGNTIYF. The CDR3 nucleotides read TGCGCCAGCAGCTTGGGGACAGGGTCTGGAAACACCATATATTTT. The whole variable domain, remainder taken from reference TRBV5-1 and TRBJ1-3, is KAGVTQTPRYLIKTRGQQVTLSCSPISGHRSVSWYQQTPGQGLQFLFEYFSETQRNKGNFPGRFSGRQFSNSRSEMNVSTLELGDSALYLCASSLGTGSGNTIYFGEGSWLTVV.

The chain combines TRBV28 with TRBJ1-3; 9 nucleotides agree with TRBD1. The length of the CDR3 is 17 residues. Germline-derived CDR1 and CDR2 are MDHEN and SYDVKM. V lost 5 bases and J lost 3; bases outside the gene matches: 11. In nucleotides, the CDR3 is TGTGCCAGCAGTCTAATATCCGGGACAGGGAATGGAAACACCATATATTTT. This gives the protein CASSLISGTGNGNTIYF.

This clone occurred once. The chain uses TRBV11-3 and TRBJ2-1, with a weak D call TRBD1 (5 bases). Trimming stripped 1 base from V and 2 bases from J, with 9 bases between. Germline V gene data show CDR1 as SGHNT and CDR2 as YENEEA. The CDR3 contains 15 residues. CDR3 nucleotide sequence: TGTGCCAGCAGCTTAGGCCAGGGTCCCTACAATGAGCAGTTCTTC. It translates to CASSLGQGPYNEQFF.

The CDR3 spells CAWSVGDYGYTF. DNA of the CDR3: TGTGCCTGGAGTGTAGGGGATTATGGCTACACCTTC. The genes are TRBV30 and TRBJ1-2; the D gene is possibly TRBD1 (5 bases). Germline V gene lookup returns CDR1 GTSNPN and CDR2 SVGIG (reference sequence). V was pared by 0 bases and J by 5 bases, with 7 bases between. This CDR3 spans 12 amino acids.

Many counts were recorded for this clone. The CDR3 is CASSHRRTHSYEQYF. DNA for the CDR3: TGTGCCAGCAGTCACCGGAGGACGCACTCCTACGAGCAGTACTTC. The chain couples TRBV6-5 to TRBJ2-7; TRBD2 is a possible D gene (5 bases). This CDR3 spans 15 amino acids. Trimming removed 5 bases from V and 0 bases from J, with 14 bases in between. CDR1 and CDR2 (germline): MNHEY, SVGAGI.

The rearrangement uses TRBV7-2 and TRBJ2-3; 8 bases match TRBD1. CDR1 and CDR2 from the germline V gene are SGHTA and FQGNSA. There are 16 residues in the CDR3. V gave up 1 base and J gave up 0 bases; unmatched junction bases: 3. CDR3 region: CASSLGDRGSTDTQYF. For the CDR3, the DNA is TGTGCCAGCAGCTTAGGTGACAGGGGCAGCACAGATACGCAGTATTTT. The whole variable domain, remainder taken from reference TRBV7-2 and TRBJ2-3, is GAGVSQSPSNKVTEKGKDVELRCDPISGHTALYWYRQSLGQGLEFLIYFQGNSAPDKSGLPSDRFSAERTGGSVSTLTIQRTQQEDSAVYLCASSLGDRGSTDTQYFGPGTRLTVL.

V usage is TRBV3-1 (or the pseudogene TRBV3-2) and J usage is TRBJ1-6; D call uncertain. V was shortened by 0 bases and J by 9 bases, with 6 bases between the two germline ends. Germline V gene data show CDR1 as LGHDT and CDR2 as YNNKEL (reference sequence). This CDR3 has 13 residues. CDR3 DNA sequence: TGTGCCAGCAGCCAAGATTCGGGTTCACCCCTCCACTTT. It codes for CASSQDSGSPLHF.

The J gene is TRBJ2-3, the V gene TRBV19; the match to TRBD2 covers 12 bases. Germline trimming cut 4 bases from V and 6 bases from J; bases unmatched to any gene: 2. This CDR3 has 14 residues. CDR1 LNHDA and CDR2 SQIVND come from the germline V gene (reference sequence). The CDR3 protein is CASSTSGGADTQYF. DNA of the CDR3: TGTGCCAGTAGTACTAGCGGGGGGGCGGATACGCAGTATTTT.

The chain has TRBV19 and TRBJ2-1, with TRBD2 identical over 9 bases. Germline loops: CDR1 LNHDA, CDR2 SQIVND (reference sequence). The CDR3 length is 18 residues. Trimming took 5 bases from V and 0 from J; bases not matched to a gene: 11. CDR3 region: CASSPVAGAQSSYNEQFF. In nucleotides, the CDR3 is TGTGCCAGTAGTCCGGTAGCGGGGGCCCAGAGCTCCTACAATGAGCAGTTCTTC.

The gene calls are TRBV19 and TRBJ2-1; TRBD1 agrees at 10 bases. The CDR3 spans 14 residues. The V and J ends lost 8 bases and 7 bases, in that order; junction bases with no gene match: 8. Germline loops: CDR1 LNHDA, CDR2 SQIVND (reference sequence). As DNA, the CDR3 is TGTGCCAGTCGGCAGGACAGGGGGGTAAATGAGCAGTTCTTC. The encoded protein is CASRQDRGVNEQFF.

This chain connects TRBV7-2 to TRBJ1-2, with D possibly being TRBD1 (6 bases). The V end lost 6 bases, the J end lost 3 bases, and 14 bases lay between the germline ends. The germline V gene encodes CDR1 SGHTA and CDR2 FQGNSA. This CDR3 region has 14 residues. The CDR3 coding sequence is TGTGCCAGCAGTTCACAGGGAGCGGACTATGGCTACACCTTC. Translated, it gives CASSSQGADYGYTF.

This sequence joins TRBV4-3 and TRBJ1-6; D gene ambiguous. Germline lookup yields CDR1 LGHNA and CDR2 YSLEER. The CDR3 loop spans 15 amino acids. Trimming stripped 4 bases from V and 7 bases from J, with 14 bases between. This CDR3 reads CASSLSGFQNSPLHF. The CDR3 nucleotides are TGCGCCAGCAGCCTTAGCGGGTTTCAAAATTCACCCCTCCACTTT.

The gene calls are TRBV15 and TRBJ1-4; perhaps TRBD1 as D (5 bases). Germline CDR1 is LNHNV and CDR2 is YYDKDF (reference sequence). There are 15 residues in the CDR3. V was shortened by 1 base and J by 7 bases, with 13 bases between the two germline ends. In nucleotides, the CDR3 is TGTGCCACCAGCAGAGTCGGGGGGGAACTTGAAAAACTGTTTTTT. Translating gives CATSRVGGELEKLFF.

J is TRBJ2-7 and V is TRBV24-1, with 8 bases that match TRBD1. V was pared by 6 bases and J by 3 bases, with 3 bases of the junction left unmatched. CDR1 and CDR2 from the germline V gene are KGHDR and SFDVKD. The CDR3 is 13 amino acids. This chain's CDR3 is CATSYGQGYEQYF. The CDR3 DNA follows: TGTGCCACCAGTTACGGACAGGGCTACGAGCAGTACTTC.

The chain employs TRBV12-5 and TRBJ1-3; 10 nucleotides align to TRBD1. Unmatched junction bases numbered 3, after V lost 1 base and J lost 3 bases. There are 16 residues in the CDR3. Germline loops: CDR1 LGHNT, CDR2 FRNRAP. The DNA of the CDR3 is TGTGCTAGTGGTTTGGGACAGGGGGCGGTTGGAAACACCATATATTTT. Amino acids: CASGLGQGAVGNTIYF.

This chain links TRBV5-4 with TRBJ2-7; D may be TRBD1 (5 bases). Looked up from germline, CDR1 is SGHNT and CDR2 is YYREEE (reference sequence). Trimming left V 0 bases short and J 1 base short, with 11 bases between. The CDR3 has 15 amino acids. This chain's CDR3 is CASSLGTRGSYEQYF. The CDR3, as DNA: TGTGCCAGCAGCTTGGGGACACGCGGTTCCTACGAGCAGTACTTC.

The chain couples TRBV30 to TRBJ1-4; 9 bases agree with TRBD1. Germline V gene lookup returns CDR1 GTSNPN and CDR2 SVGIG (reference sequence). The ends lost 3 bases at V and 8 bases at J; junction bases unmatched: 10. This CDR3 region has 15 residues. CDR3 protein: CAWRGRTGVREKLFF. The CDR3, as DNA: TGTGCCTGGAGGGGAAGGACAGGGGTCAGGGAAAAACTGTTTTTT.

In DNA form, the CDR3 reads TGTGCCAGCAGCTTATCAGGGGGTGGGGGTCAGCCCCAGCATTTT. As protein: CASSLSGGGGQPQHF. The J gene is TRBJ1-5, the V gene TRBV7-2; TRBD1 matches 7 bases. This CDR3 is 15 amino acids long. V was clipped by 2 bases and J by 6 bases; unmatched bases: 7. Per germline, CDR1 SGHTA and CDR2 FQGNSA.

V usage is TRBV2 and J usage is TRBJ1-1; maybe TRBD1 (6 bases). This CDR3 is built from 15 residues. Germline CDR1 and CDR2: SNHLY and FYNNEI. Trimming stripped 7 bases from V and 0 bases from J, with 15 bases between. CDR3 bases: TGTGCCAGCACTCTACCGACAGGAATGAACACTGAAGCTTTCTTT. Translation gives CASTLPTGMNTEAFF.

The gene calls are TRBV7-6 and TRBJ1-1; D uncertain. Germline loops: CDR1 SGHVS, CDR2 FNYEAQ. The CDR3 consists of 15 residues. Trimming removed 5 bases from V and 4 bases from J, with 17 bases in between. Here the CDR3 reads CASSPTPGFGTEAFF. DNA of the CDR3: TGTGCCAGCAGCCCAACACCGGGGTTTGGCACTGAAGCTTTCTTT.